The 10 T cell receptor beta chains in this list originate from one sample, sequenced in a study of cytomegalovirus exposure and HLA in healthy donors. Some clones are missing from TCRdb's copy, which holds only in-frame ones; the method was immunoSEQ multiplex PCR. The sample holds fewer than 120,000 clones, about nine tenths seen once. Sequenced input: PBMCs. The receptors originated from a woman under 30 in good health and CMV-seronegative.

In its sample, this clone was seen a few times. In DNA form, the CDR3 reads TGTGCCAGCAGCCCCCAGGTGAATTCACCCCTCCACTTT. Protein sequence: CASSPQVNSPLHF. The rearrangement uses TRBV11-2 and TRBJ1-6; D not resolved. V was cut by 5 bases and J by 7 bases, with 9 bases left in between. The CDR3 is made up of 13 amino acids. The germline V gene has CDR1 SGHAT and CDR2 FQNNGV.

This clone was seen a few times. CDR3 sequence: CASSLIGEQFF. In nucleotides, the CDR3 is TGTGCCAGCAGCTTAATCGGTGAGCAGTTCTTC. This chain links TRBV7-9 with TRBJ2-1; D remains ambiguous. Deletions cut 2 bases from V and 9 bases from J, with 5 bases between. This CDR3 contains 11 residues. Germline CDR1 reads SEHNR; CDR2 reads FQNEAQ (reference sequence).

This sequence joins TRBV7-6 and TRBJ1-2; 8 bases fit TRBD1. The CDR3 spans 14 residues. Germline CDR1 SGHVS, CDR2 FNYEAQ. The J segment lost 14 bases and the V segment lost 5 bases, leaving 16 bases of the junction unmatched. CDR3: CASSDPGTGHLPTF. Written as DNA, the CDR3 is TGTGCCAGCAGCGACCCCGGGACAGGCCATCTACCGACCTTC.

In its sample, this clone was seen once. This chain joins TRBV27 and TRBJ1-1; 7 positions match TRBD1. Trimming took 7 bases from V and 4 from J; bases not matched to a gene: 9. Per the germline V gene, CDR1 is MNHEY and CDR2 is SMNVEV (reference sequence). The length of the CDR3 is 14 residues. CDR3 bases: TGTGCCAGCACGGTAAGAGGGGGCGGCACTGAAGCTTTCTTT. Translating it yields CASTVRGGGTEAFF.

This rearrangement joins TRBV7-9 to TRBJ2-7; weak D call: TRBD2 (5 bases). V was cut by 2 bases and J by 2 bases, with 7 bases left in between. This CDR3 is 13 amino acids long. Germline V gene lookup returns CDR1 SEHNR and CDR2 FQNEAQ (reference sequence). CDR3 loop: CASSLSGTYEQYF. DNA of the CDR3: TGTGCCAGCAGCTTAAGCGGAACCTACGAGCAGTACTTC.

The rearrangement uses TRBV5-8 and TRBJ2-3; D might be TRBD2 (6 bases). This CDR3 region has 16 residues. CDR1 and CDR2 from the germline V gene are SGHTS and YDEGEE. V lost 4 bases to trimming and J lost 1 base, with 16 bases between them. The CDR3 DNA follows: TGTGCCAGCAGCCCAGCCGGAGGGGCCGGCACAGATACGCAGTATTTT. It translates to CASSPAGGAGTDTQYF.

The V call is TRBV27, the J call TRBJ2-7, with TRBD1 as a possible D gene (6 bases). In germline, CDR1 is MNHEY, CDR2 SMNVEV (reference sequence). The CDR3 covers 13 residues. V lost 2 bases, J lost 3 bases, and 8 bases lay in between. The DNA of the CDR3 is TGTGCCAGCAGTTTAGCAGGGGACTACGAGCAGTACTTC. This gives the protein CASSLAGDYEQYF.

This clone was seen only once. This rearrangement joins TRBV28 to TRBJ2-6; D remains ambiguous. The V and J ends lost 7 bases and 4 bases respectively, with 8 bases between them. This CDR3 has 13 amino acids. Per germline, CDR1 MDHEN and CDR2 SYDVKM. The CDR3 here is CASTTPGANVLTF. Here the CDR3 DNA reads TGTGCCAGCACCACACCAGGGGCCAACGTCCTGACTTTC.

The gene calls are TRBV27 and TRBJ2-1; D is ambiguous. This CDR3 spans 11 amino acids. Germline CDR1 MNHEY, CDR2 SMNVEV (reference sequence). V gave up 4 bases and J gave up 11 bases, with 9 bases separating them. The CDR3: CASSSLSQQFF. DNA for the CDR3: TGTGCCAGCAGTTCCCTAAGTCAGCAGTTCTTC.

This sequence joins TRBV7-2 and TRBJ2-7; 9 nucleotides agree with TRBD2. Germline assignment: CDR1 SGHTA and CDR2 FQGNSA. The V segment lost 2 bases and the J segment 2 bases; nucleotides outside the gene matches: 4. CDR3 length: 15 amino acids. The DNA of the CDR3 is TGTGCCAGCAGCTTACAACTAGCGGGCCCCTACGAGCAGTACTTC. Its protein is CASSLQLAGPYEQYF. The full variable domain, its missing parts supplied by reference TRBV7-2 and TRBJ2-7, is GAGVSQSPSNKVTEKGKDVELRCDPISGHTALYWYRQSLGQGLEFLIYFQGNSAPDKSGLPSDRFSAERTGGSVSTLTIQRTQQEDSAVYLCASSLQLAGPYEQYFGPGTRLTVT.